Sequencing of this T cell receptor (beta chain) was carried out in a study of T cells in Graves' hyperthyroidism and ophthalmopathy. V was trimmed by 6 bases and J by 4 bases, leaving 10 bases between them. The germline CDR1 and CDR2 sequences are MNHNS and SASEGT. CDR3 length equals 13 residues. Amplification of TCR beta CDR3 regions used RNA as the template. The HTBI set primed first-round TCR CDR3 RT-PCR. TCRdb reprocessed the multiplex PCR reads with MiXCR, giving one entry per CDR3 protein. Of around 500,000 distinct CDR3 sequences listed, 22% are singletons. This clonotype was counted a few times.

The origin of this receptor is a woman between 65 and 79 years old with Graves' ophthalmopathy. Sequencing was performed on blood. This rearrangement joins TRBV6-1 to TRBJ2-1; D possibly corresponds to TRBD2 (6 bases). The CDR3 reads CASRLATYNEQFF. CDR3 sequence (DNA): TGTGCCAGCAGACTAGCCACTTACAATGAGCAGTTCTTC.